This TCR beta chain appears in the sequencing data of a study of T cells after yellow fever vaccination. Looked up from germline, CDR1 is SGHDT and CDR2 is YYEEEE. The CDR3 sequence is 15 residues long. J lost 6 bases, V lost 2 bases, and 5 bases had no gene match. UMIs were added to TCR cDNA along with a universal primer site when it was made by 5'RACE template switching. TCRdb called the 5' RACE reads again in MiXCR, with one record for every CDR3 protein. The profile shows about 140,000 distinct CDR3 sequences, 6.6% of them singletons. General study findings and limits: The study re-detected most primary-vaccination clones after the booster (roughly 95% CD4, roughly 91% CD8).

This clonotype was observed many times. The antigen is unknown. The input for sequencing was CD4+ T cells sorted from PBMCs, taken 10 days after the yellow fever booster vaccination. The origin of this receptor is a man aged 30 to 39 who received the YFV17D yellow fever vaccine. The genes are TRBV5-6 and TRBJ2-1, with 10 bases aligning to TRBD2. CDR3: CASSFSSGSRNEQFF. CDR3 DNA: TGTGCCAGCAGCTTCTCTAGCGGGAGTCGCAATGAGCAGTTCTTC.